This record looks at one T cell receptor beta chain sequence and its context. TCRdb keeps only in-frame clones here, not all; method: immunoSEQ multiplex PCR. This repertoire shows around 110,000 clones, 80% to 95% found once; its top ten account for around 1.2%. Germline V gene sequence: CDR1 MDHEN, CDR2 SYDVKM. Trimming removed 6 bases at V and 5 bases at J, with 17 bases between. The CDR3 totals 15 residues. The sample originates from a study of OX40 agonist ivuxolimab in advanced cancers. Whole-study context: The patients received ivuxolimab by intravenous route every 2 weeks at 0.01 to 10 mg/kg. Three patients had partial responses: one hepatocellular carcinoma, two cutaneous melanoma.

This TCR came from an adult with an advanced solid tumor such as melanoma, head and neck, liver or kidney cancer. The chain recombines TRBV28 with TRBJ2-1; D might be TRBD1 (5 bases). Here the sequenced sample was CD4+ or CD8+ T cells sorted from blood, taken in a trial of the OX40 agonist ivuxolimab. Here the CDR3 reads CASRVSGIVHNEQFF. In nucleotides, the CDR3 is TGTGCCAGCAGGGTCTCAGGGATTGTACACAATGAGCAGTTCTTC. The whole variable domain, remainder taken from reference TRBV28 and TRBJ2-1, is DVKVTQSSRYLVKRTGEKVFLECVQDMDHENMFWYRQDPGLGLRLIYFSYDVKMKEKGDIPEGYSVSREKKERFSLILESASTNQTSMYLCASRVSGIVHNEQFFGPGTRLTVL.